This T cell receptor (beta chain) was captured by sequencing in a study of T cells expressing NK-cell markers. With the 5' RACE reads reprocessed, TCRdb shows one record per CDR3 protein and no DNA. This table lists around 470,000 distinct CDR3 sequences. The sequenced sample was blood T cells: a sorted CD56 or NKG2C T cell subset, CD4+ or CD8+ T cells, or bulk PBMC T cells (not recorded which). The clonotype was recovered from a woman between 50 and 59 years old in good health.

The CDR3 region is CASSLAAGEASGKQFF. The chain combines TRBV12-3 or TRBV12-4 with TRBJ2-1; TCRdb's assignment of TRBD2 cannot be checked, as there is no DNA. This CDR3 is 16 amino acids long.